The source of this T cell receptor beta chain is a study of identical twins (dated by TCRdb to the mid-2010s). A note on the overall study: To test whether fetal clonotypes persist, the study used deep sequencing on TCR alpha and beta repertoires from monozygotic twins, unrelated adults of various ages, and cord blood. To rule out contamination, replicate twin experiments were performed at different times with different library preparation protocols. Study-wide findings and limitations: Zero-insertion analyses could be partly confounded by invariant T cells such as MAIT and iNKT, although diverse VJ usage argued against such confounding for most clonotypes. Because the same donors could not be followed over many years, conclusions were based on cross-sectional statistical analysis. Out-of-frame TCR alpha sharing in monozygotic twins was systematically underestimated by recombination models, whereas sharing between unrelated individuals was in agreement with the recombination models. Fewer insertions were carried by abundant cord blood beta clonotypes; a weaker similar trend was observed in young adult naive repertoires, while no such trend was observed in memory repertoires. In beta out-of-frame sequences, excess twin sharing was weaker, because having fewer shared sequences lowered the signal-to-noise ratio. Compared with coincidental sharing between unrelated individuals, out-of-frame TCR alpha sequences shared between twins showed an excess of sequences with low generation probability.

V loses 2 bases at its end and J loses 3 bases; junction bases beyond the gene matches: 3. Reading the germline V gene gives CDR1 MNHEY and CDR2 SVGEGT. The CDR3 runs 16 amino acids, cysteine and phenylalanine included. Only the CDR3 portion is preserved as DNA: 48 bases, with reading frame beginning at the first base. Libraries were built with 5' RACE. The sequencing machine was an Illumina HiSeq 2000. Template switching introduced a universal primer binding site; the final cDNA contained a unique molecular identifier, enabling accurate counting of TCR cDNA molecules. Specific primers in the conserved constant-segment region were used to synthesize first-strand cDNA for the TCR alpha and beta chains. To control for contamination, every cDNA library was double barcoded, receiving both a SMART-Mk sample barcode and Illumina barcodes. TruSeq adapter sequences along with Illumina sample barcodes were introduced in two successive PCR steps. The TCR alpha and beta cDNA libraries were sequenced on the Illumina HiSeq platform using custom primers. The study's own analysis went as follows. MiGEC processed the raw reads to extract unique molecular identifiers, while MiXCR was used to determine the CDR3 positions. For each individual, recombination models were inferred using an EM algorithm with the repgenHMM and IGoR tools. Shared clonotypes were analyzed with the tcR package in R, and sharing was normalized by the product of cloneset sizes. To study raw recombination without the effects of thymic and clonal selection, out-of-frame nonproductive sequences were analyzed. TCRdb reran the public reads through fastp at Q25 and MiXCR, keeping productive beta chains. Merged by CDR3 protein, the rows form single entries marked with the most common genes and DNA. Here the V and J calls rest on TCRdb's processing, not on the authors' analysis. For this sample the table gives hundreds of thousands of distinct CDR3 sequences, of which around 8.3% were detected only once. The ten largest make up 0.75% to 1% of the sample.

A note on this clonotype: Its antigen is not yet known. It has no much larger one-base neighbor in the sample; base qualities were not kept.

Only healthy Caucasian donors were included. The twin cohort comprised three pairs of female monozygotic twins, all aged about 18 to 30 years. The RNA used for TCR libraries was isolated from peripheral blood mononuclear cells. These data also formed part of another study, on yellow fever vaccine responses in identical twins. The second paper states: The T cell response to vaccination in identical twins was reported by the authors to appear partly convergent and partly personalized. In identical twins, the study followed T cell clones that responded to the vaccine with precision.

This receptor chain uses TRBV6-2 or TRBV6-3 and TRBJ2-3; a stretch of 12 junction bases matches TRBD2. The sequence was obtained from a woman in her late teens or twenties in good health. Sequenced sample: PBMCs. The DNA sequence is given as TGTGCCAGCAGTTACGCAGGACTAGCGGGAACAGATACGCAGTATTTT. Its product reads: CASSYAGLAGTDTQYF.